This is a list of T cell receptor beta chains from one sample in a study of blood T cell repertoires in COVID-19. The method was immunoSEQ multiplex PCR; TCRdb's version includes in-frame clones alone and lacks a portion of them. The repertoire holds some 330,000 clones, with 85% to 90% as singletons. The specimen was peripheral blood. The receptors stem from a woman in her fifties or sixties with active or convalescent COVID-19. Each CDR3 is given with its conserved first and last residue. The D gene is left open where the match is weak. The size of a clone is reported for some rows only, either as once, few or many, or as a class for expanded clones.

j_call v_call d_call clone_size cdr3_aa cdr3_nt
TRBJ2-3 TRBV4-1 TRBD2 . CASSHELAGGVADTQYF TGCGCCAGCAGCCACGAACTAGCGGGAGGGGTCGCAGATACGCAGTATTTT
TRBJ2-7 TRBV3-1/TRBV3-2 . once CASSQTHSGPYEQYF TGTGCCAGCAGCCAAACCCATAGCGGTCCCTACGAGCAGTACTTC
TRBJ2-1 TRBV7-3 TRBD2 . CASSLSPGGRFNEQFF TGTGCCAGCAGCTTATCCCCCGGCGGGAGATTCAATGAGCAGTTCTTC
TRBJ1-4 TRBV28 . . CASSPDSYNEKLFF TGTGCCAGCAGTCCGGACAGCTATAATGAAAAACTGTTTTTT
TRBJ1-6 TRBV20-1 . . CSASYPSSYNSPLHF TGCAGTGCTAGTTACCCGAGCTCCTATAATTCACCCCTCCACTTT
TRBJ2-7 TRBV4-1 . . CASSQETLAGIYEQYF TGCGCCAGCAGCCAAGAGACATTGGCGGGGATCTACGAGCAGTACTTC
TRBJ1-2 TRBV6-2/TRBV6-3 . . CASSYEGVGVYGYTF TGTGCCAGCAGTTATGAGGGAGTGGGCGTCTATGGCTACACCTTC
TRBJ1-4 TRBV7-9 . . CASSLNDAAGVEEKLFF TGTGCCAGCAGCTTAAATGATGCCGCAGGGGTTGAAGAAAAACTGTTTTTT
TRBJ2-1 TRBV4-1 . . CASSRQAGVTVNPSYNEQFF TGCGCCAGCAGCCGACAAGCGGGCGTCACCGTTAATCCCTCCTACAATGAGCAGTTCTTC
TRBJ2-7 TRBV4-1 TRBD1 . CASSHLETGDYEQYF TGCGCCAGCAGCCACTTAGAGACAGGGGACTACGAGCAGTACTTC
TRBJ2-1 TRBV5-1 TRBD2 once CASSSPGLTSGLRSSYNEQFF TGCGCCAGCAGCTCCCCCGGGTTAACTAGCGGGCTCAGAAGCTCCTACAATGAGCAGTTCTTC
TRBJ1-2 TRBV28 TRBD1 . CASSLTGAPFIGYTF TGTGCCAGCAGTTTGACAGGGGCGCCATTTATCGGCTACACCTTC
TRBJ2-1 TRBV6-2/TRBV6-3 TRBD2 . CASSLGRERGYEQFF TGTGCCAGCAGTTTAGGGCGGGAGAGGGGCTATGAGCAGTTCTTC
TRBJ2-3 TRBV27 . . CASSYLARADTQYF TGTGCCAGCAGTTATTTAGCTCGGGCAGATACGCAGTATTTT
TRBJ2-1 TRBV28 TRBD2 . CASTTAQRELNEQFF TGTGCCAGCACCACCGCCCAGCGGGAGCTGAATGAGCAGTTCTTC
TRBJ1-5 TRBV4-1 . . CASSQVIQWPSNQPQHF TGCGCCAGCAGCCAAGTTATCCAATGGCCCAGCAATCAGCCCCAGCATTTT
TRBJ2-1 TRBV27 TRBD2 . CASRAGLAAYNEQFF TGTGCCAGCAGGGCGGGACTAGCGGCTTACAATGAGCAGTTCTTC
TRBJ1-2 TRBV7-2 TRBD1 once CASSLLQGGNGYTF TGTGCCAGCAGCTTACTACAGGGGGGTAATGGCTACACCTTC
TRBJ2-3 TRBV9 . . CASSVGGRVADTQYF TGTGCCAGCAGCGTAGGCGGCAGGGTAGCAGATACGCAGTATTTT
TRBJ2-3 TRBV24-1 TRBD2 . CATSPRLAGGWRTDTQYF TGTGCCACCAGTCCGAGACTAGCGGGGGGGTGGCGGACAGATACGCAGTATTTT
TRBJ1-5 TRBV6-2/TRBV6-3 . . CASSRQDGGNQPQHF TGTGCCAGCAGTAGACAGGACGGAGGCAATCAGCCCCAGCATTTT
TRBJ1-5 TRBV4-3 . . CASSQEPGSLPQPQHF TGCGCCAGCAGCCAAGAACCCGGGAGTCTCCCCCAGCCCCAGCATTTT
TRBJ2-5 TRBV5-1 . . CASSLGFRTDEETQYF TGCGCCAGCAGTCTTGGATTTCGGACAGATGAAGAGACCCAGTACTTC
TRBJ2-5 TRBV5-1 TRBD1 . CASSLRGQGSKTQYF TGCGCCAGCAGCCTACGAGGACAGGGGAGCAAGACCCAGTACTTC